A single sample is the source of the 15 T cell receptor beta chains below, sequenced in a study of PD-1 blockade in classical Hodgkin lymphoma (dated by TCRdb to 2019 to 2021). The meaning of the sample's time point label: cycle 2 day 1 (C2D1) of nivolumab. Every trial patient had relapsed following autologous stem cell transplantation, and prior brentuximab vedotin exposure was what differed among cohorts A, B and C. Libraries were built with the immunoSEQ multiplex PCR assay. TCRdb provides this immuneACCESS table in a form limited to in-frame rearrangements. Some clones are lacking; in checked studies, under half of them reflect an unresolved V gene, and why the rest are absent is not known. This sample comprises just over 35,000 clones, 69% of them detected only once. The top ten hold roughly an eighth of the sample. The starting material was peripheral blood mononuclear cells (PBMCs), obtained before the second cycle of nivolumab. These receptors all come from a human donor with classical Hodgkin lymphoma.

The genes are TRBV7-8 and TRBJ1-4; the D is unclear. The CDR3 is 16 residues long. The germline V and J ends were trimmed by 3 bases and 2 bases, with 13 bases remaining between them. Per the germline V gene, CDR1 is SGHVS and CDR2 is FQNEAQ. The CDR3 coding sequence is TGTGCCAGCAGCTTCAGCGGCGGGATGACTAATGAAAAACTGTTTTTT. The encoded protein is CASSFSGGMTNEKLFF.

The CDR3 reads CASSDRVYNEQFF. The CDR3 DNA is TGTGCCAGCAGCGACAGGGTTTACAATGAGCAGTTCTTC. V gene TRBV7-6 combines with J gene TRBJ2-1; 7 bases agree with TRBD1. Per the germline V gene, CDR1 is SGHVS and CDR2 is FNYEAQ. The junction had 2 bases not matched to a gene; V was cut back by 5 bases and J by 4 bases. CDR3 size: 13 residues.

The V and J genes are TRBV27 and TRBJ2-1; 9 bases are a match to TRBD1. The V and J ends lost 0 bases and 15 bases, in that order; junction bases with no gene match: 6. Germline loops: CDR1 MNHEY, CDR2 SMNVEV (reference sequence). This CDR3 is built from 13 residues. CDR3 bases: TGTGCCAGCAGTTTATCGGGCGGGACAGGGCTGTTCTTC. Translated, it gives CASSLSGGTGLFF.

V gene TRBV7-2 combines with J gene TRBJ2-7; 7 nucleotides align to TRBD2. Unmatched junction bases numbered 6, after V lost 3 bases and J lost 4 bases. The CDR3 has 14 residues. Germline V gene data show CDR1 as SGHTA and CDR2 as FQGNSA. CDR3 bases: TGTGCCAGCAGCTTCTCGCGGGGGTTATACGAGCAGTACTTC. It encodes CASSFSRGLYEQYF.

The V and J genes are TRBV6-5 and TRBJ1-5; D unresolved. V shed 4 bases and J shed 6 bases, with 19 bases lying between them. CDR3 length: 16 residues. The germline CDR1 and CDR2 sequences are MNHEY and SVGAGI. The CDR3 DNA is TGTGCCAGCAGTTCGGTTGGAATTGGGCGTTCTCAGCCCCAGCATTTT. This translates into CASSSVGIGRSQPQHF.

The chain has TRBV2 and TRBJ2-2; TRBD2 agrees at 12 bases. Germline CDR1 is SNHLY and CDR2 is FYNNEI. Trimming at V came to 3 bases and at J to 3 bases, leaving 8 bases not matched to a gene. The CDR3 has 18 amino acids. The DNA for the CDR3 is TGTGCCAGCAGTGAGCTAGCGGGAGGGCCTGATGACACCGGGGAGCTGTTTTTT. The encoded protein is CASSELAGGPDDTGELFF.

In its sample, this clone was seen a few times. The chain uses TRBV5-1 and TRBJ2-3; TRBD2 agrees at 7 bases. Germline assignment: CDR1 SGHRS and CDR2 YFSETQ. Germline trimming cut 4 bases from V and 4 bases from J; bases unmatched to any gene: 12. The CDR3 sequence is 16 residues long. As DNA, the CDR3 is TGCGCCAGCAGCGCGAGAAAGGCGGGAGAGTCAGATACGCAGTATTTT. It specifies CASSARKAGESDTQYF.

The rearrangement links TRBV6-5 to TRBJ1-2; D unresolved. The length of the CDR3 is 14 residues. Between the trimmed V and J ends, which lost 0 bases and 3 bases, there was a span of 8 bases. The germline gives CDR1 MNHEY, CDR2 SVGAGI. The CDR3, as DNA: TGTGCCAGCAGTTACTCGTTACAGTACTATGGCTACACCTTC. Protein sequence: CASSYSLQYYGYTF.

This chain joins TRBV27 and TRBJ2-7; 12 bases agree with TRBD2. This CDR3 has 15 amino acids. In germline, CDR1 is MNHEY, CDR2 SMNVEV (reference sequence). V trimming: 4 bases; J trimming: 2 bases; junction bases outside the gene matches: 3. The CDR3 spells CASSYGLAGTYEQYF. Here the CDR3 DNA reads TGTGCCAGCAGTTATGGACTAGCGGGGACCTACGAGCAGTACTTC.

V is TRBV19 and J is TRBJ1-3, with D unresolved. Trimming took off 4 bases at V and 0 bases at J, with 4 bases between the two ends. This CDR3 spans 13 amino acids. The V gene's germline CDR1 is LNHDA and CDR2 SQIVND (reference sequence). CDR3 DNA sequence: TGTGCCAGTAGTAGGGGCTCTGGAAACACCATATATTTT. It encodes CASSRGSGNTIYF. The entire variable domain, with the rest obtained from reference TRBV19 and TRBJ1-3, is as follows: DGGITQSPKYLFRKEGQNVTLSCEQNLNHDAMYWYRQDPGQGLRLIYYSQIVNDFQKGDIAEGYSVSREKKESFPLTVTSAQKNPTAFYLCASSRGSGNTIYFGEGSWLTVV.

The V gene is TRBV28, the J gene TRBJ1-1; 7 bases match TRBD1. Germline CDR1 MDHEN, CDR2 SYDVKM. V lost 4 bases and J lost 8; bases outside the gene matches: 10. This CDR3 contains 14 residues. CDR3 DNA: TGTGCCAGCAGTTCGGGACAGTTGGAAGGGGAAGCTTTCTTT. Its protein is CASSSGQLEGEAFF.

This clone was recorded a few times. The chain links TRBV10-3 to TRBJ1-4; perhaps TRBD1 as D (6 bases). Germline V gene lookup returns CDR1 ENHRY and CDR2 SYGVKD. The CDR3 is made up of 15 amino acids. V lost 4 bases, J lost 4 bases, and 13 bases lay in between. CDR3 region: CAISGTGRNNEKLFF. The DNA for the CDR3 is TGTGCCATCAGTGGAACAGGGCGTAATAATGAAAAACTGTTTTTT.

This clone was observed a single time. This rearrangement joins TRBV18 to TRBJ2-7, with 11 nucleotides matching TRBD2. Germline CDR1 reads KGHSH; CDR2 reads LQKENI. The CDR3 extends over 15 amino acids. V shed 6 bases and J 3 bases; nucleotides not matched to a gene: 7. The CDR3: CASSGGLAANYEQYF. In DNA form, the CDR3 reads TGTGCCAGCTCGGGGGGACTAGCGGCAAACTACGAGCAGTACTTC.

This chain connects TRBV23-1 to TRBJ2-3; 12 nucleotides agree with TRBD2. TRBV23-1 is given ORF status, its function remaining uncertain. The V and J ends lost 3 bases and 4 bases, in that order; junction bases with no gene match: 5. This CDR3 is built from 16 residues. CDR3 sequence reads: CASSHLAGGPSDTQYF. As DNA, the CDR3 is TGCGCCAGCAGTCACCTAGCGGGAGGGCCGTCAGATACGCAGTATTTT.

The chain has TRBV7-8 and TRBJ2-7; TRBD1 is a possible D gene (8 bases). V lost 7 bases and J lost 1, with 14 bases in between. Germline V gene sequence: CDR1 SGHVS, CDR2 FQNEAQ. This CDR3 has 14 residues. The CDR3 DNA follows: TGTGCCAGCACCGACAGGGGACTATCCTACGAGCAGTACTTC. This codes for CASTDRGLSYEQYF.